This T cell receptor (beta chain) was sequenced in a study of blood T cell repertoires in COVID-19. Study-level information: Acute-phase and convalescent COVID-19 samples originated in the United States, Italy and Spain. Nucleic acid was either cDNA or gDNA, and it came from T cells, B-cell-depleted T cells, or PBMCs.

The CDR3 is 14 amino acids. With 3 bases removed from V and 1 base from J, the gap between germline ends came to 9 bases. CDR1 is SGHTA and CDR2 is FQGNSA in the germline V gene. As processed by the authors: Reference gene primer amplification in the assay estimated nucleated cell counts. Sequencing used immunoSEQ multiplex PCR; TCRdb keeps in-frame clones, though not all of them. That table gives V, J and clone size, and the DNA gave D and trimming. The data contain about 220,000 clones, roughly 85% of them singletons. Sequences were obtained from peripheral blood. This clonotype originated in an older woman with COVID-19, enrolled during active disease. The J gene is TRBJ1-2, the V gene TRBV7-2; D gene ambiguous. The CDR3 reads CASSLVRLNYGYTF. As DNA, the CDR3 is TGTGCCAGCAGCTTGGTCAGACTTAACTATGGCTACACCTTC.